This TCR beta chain was found in a study of T cell responses to AZD1222 COVID-19 vaccine (dated by TCRdb to about 2021). About the study as a whole: AZD1222 recipients with second doses at about 4 weeks or about 12 weeks were pooled, because spike-specific TCR depth and breadth did not differ between schedules. TCR sequencing was performed for about 240 trial participants, of whom approximately 200 were given two doses of AZD1222 and 26 were given two doses of MenACWY control vaccine. Trial participants were enrolled by age into subgroups of 18-55, 56-69 and 70-plus years, and around 140, 26 and 57 TCR-sequenced participants, respectively, were included in these subgroups.

On this clone itself: Its antigen is still unknown. Base quality data are lacking; no much larger clone is found one base away. Other DNA sequences in the same sample also yield this CDR3.

Per the publication, the time point label means: baseline before first vaccination. Samples from vaccinated people were obtained from the UK trials COV001 and COV002, which included a single-blind randomized controlled phase 2/3 trial of AZD1222 (ChAdOx1 nCoV-19) in healthy adults. Trial participant PBMC samples were collected at day 0 and day 28 after the second dose for TCRbeta chain sequencing. Overall results and qualifications from the work: Most participants were white British and females outnumbered males, and the authors suggested that clonal diversity may have been underestimated. Because no day 14 peak-response samples were available, the repertoires could be characterized only after the peak T cell response. In the small 56-69-year group, the increase in depth fell short of significance, most likely because of low power. The vaccine-associated CD4 TCRs covered the entire spike protein, and the dominant responses fell in regions 160-218 and 743-854. Conclusions about previously exposed vaccinees were limited because only 6 or 7 AZD1222 recipients were SARS-CoV-2 seropositive at baseline. Epitopes outside the regions mutated in the B.1.351 and B.1.1.7 variants were reportedly recognized by nearly half of the unique spike-specific TCRs. Spike-specific TCR breadth and depth rose significantly after two AZD1222 doses compared with day 0 and with MenACWY recipients.

For this chain, trimming is 7 bases at the V end and 6 bases at the J end, and the number of junction bases without a gene match is 2. Measured from the cysteine to the phenylalanine, the CDR3 is 13 residues long. The retained sequence is limited to the CDR3, 39 bases, with the frame set at the first base. As encoded in the germline V gene (reference sequence), CDR1 is LNHDA while CDR2 is SQIVND. The CDR3 regions of human TCRbeta chains were analyzed by immunosequencing. In the paper's pipeline: Repertoire TCRs were checked for matches against a reference library of SARS-CoV-2-specific TCRs that had been generated using the MIRA antigen-specificity platform. Breadth meant the fraction of unique TCRs that were SARS-CoV-2-associated, whereas depth meant the fraction of total T cells that were SARS-CoV-2-associated. Using the MIRA data, every spike-specific TCR was mapped to the spike region that the TCR reacted to and assigned to either a CD4 or a CD8 class. Log10-transformed breadth and depth values were compared by one-way ANOVA with Sidak's multiple comparisons tests. The table was pulled from immuneACCESS by TCRdb, which kept in-frame rearrangements only. Such tables lose some clones; where checked, under half of the loss comes from unresolved V genes, and the rest has no known cause. V, J and clone size derive from that table, while D and trimming were established from the DNA sequence. The sample yields about 84,000 clones; 80% to 90% were counted once. The ten largest account for roughly 31% of the sample.

The receptor's source is an adult in good health. The source material was peripheral blood, sampled on day 0 of AZD1222 vaccination. Recombination connected TRBV19 to TRBJ1-5, with TRBD1 matching 11 junction bases. The DNA sequence reads TGTGCCAGTACCGGGACAGGGGGTCAGCCCCAGCATTTT. The resulting protein is CASTGTGGQPQHF.